This T cell receptor beta chain originates from a study of T cell responses to AZD1222 COVID-19 vaccine. In regard to this clone: Antigen unknown.

Findings of the study overall: The sample set comprised mostly white British donors with more females, and clonal diversity was possibly underestimated.

CDR1 LGHDT and CDR2 YNNKEL come from the germline V gene (reference sequence). Trimming left V 0 bases short and J 6 bases short, with 12 bases between. The CDR3 is 16 amino acids. TCRdb's table, derived via immunoSEQ multiplex PCR, lists solely in-frame clones and lacks some. Among more than 150,000 clones listed, approximately 90% were seen once. Specimen: peripheral blood, collected on day 0 of AZD1222 vaccination. The V call is TRBV3-1 (or the pseudogene TRBV3-2), the J call TRBJ1-6; D is perhaps TRBD1 (6 bases). The TCR sequence derives from an adult in good health. As DNA, the CDR3 is TGTGCCAGCAGCCAAGACCCAGGGGTAGGTAATTCACCCCTCCACTTT. Translation gives CASSQDPGVGNSPLHF.